This TCR beta chain was retrieved from a study of graft-versus-host responses after intestinal transplantation. Whole-study context: All recipients were transplanted with multivisceral, liver-intestinal, or isolated intestinal grafts. Every recipient had anti-thymocyte globulin induction and 2 to 4 years of tacrolimus plus steroids. The study, taken as a whole, reports: Early post-transplant declines in HvG were associated with peak levels of circulating GvH clones. GvH clones surfaced in recipient marrow, some emerging earlier in ileum or blood.

A note on this clone: Its antigen is as yet unknown.

Processing was applied to graft tissue in order to liberate intraepithelial and lamina propria lymphocytes. Sequencing used immunoSEQ multiplex PCR; TCRdb keeps in-frame clones, though not all of them. In the table there are about 7,700 clones, approximately 77% of which are singletons. Sequenced here: ileum tissue, sampled just under 230 days after intestinal transplant. This clonotype originated in a human patient who received an intestinal transplant, so some T cells may come from the graft donor.

CDR3 amino acids: CASTYSHRTDTQYF. The DNA for the CDR3 is TGCGCCAGCACCTATTCCCATAGAACAGATACGCAGTATTTT. This chain joins TRBV10-2 and TRBJ2-3, with D unclear. The CDR3 totals 14 residues. V was cut by 7 bases and J by 3 bases, with 14 bases left in between. CDR1 is WSHSY and CDR2 is SAAADI in the germline V gene.